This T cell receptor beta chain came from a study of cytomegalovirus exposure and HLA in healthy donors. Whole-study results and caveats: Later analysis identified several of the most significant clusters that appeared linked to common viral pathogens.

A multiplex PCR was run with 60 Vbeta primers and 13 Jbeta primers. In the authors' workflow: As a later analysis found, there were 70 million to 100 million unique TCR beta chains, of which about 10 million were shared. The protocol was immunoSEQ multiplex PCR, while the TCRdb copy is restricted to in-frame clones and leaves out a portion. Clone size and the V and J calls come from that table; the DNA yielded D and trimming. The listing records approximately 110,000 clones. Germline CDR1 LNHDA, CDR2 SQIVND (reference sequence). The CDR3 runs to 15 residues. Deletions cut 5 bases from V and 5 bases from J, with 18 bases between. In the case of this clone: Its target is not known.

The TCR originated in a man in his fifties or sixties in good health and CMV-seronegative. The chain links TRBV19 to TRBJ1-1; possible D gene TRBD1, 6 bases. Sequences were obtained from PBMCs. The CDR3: CASSPRRGDRTEAFF. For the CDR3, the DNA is TGTGCCAGTAGTCCCCGCAGGGGCGATAGGACTGAAGCTTTCTTT.